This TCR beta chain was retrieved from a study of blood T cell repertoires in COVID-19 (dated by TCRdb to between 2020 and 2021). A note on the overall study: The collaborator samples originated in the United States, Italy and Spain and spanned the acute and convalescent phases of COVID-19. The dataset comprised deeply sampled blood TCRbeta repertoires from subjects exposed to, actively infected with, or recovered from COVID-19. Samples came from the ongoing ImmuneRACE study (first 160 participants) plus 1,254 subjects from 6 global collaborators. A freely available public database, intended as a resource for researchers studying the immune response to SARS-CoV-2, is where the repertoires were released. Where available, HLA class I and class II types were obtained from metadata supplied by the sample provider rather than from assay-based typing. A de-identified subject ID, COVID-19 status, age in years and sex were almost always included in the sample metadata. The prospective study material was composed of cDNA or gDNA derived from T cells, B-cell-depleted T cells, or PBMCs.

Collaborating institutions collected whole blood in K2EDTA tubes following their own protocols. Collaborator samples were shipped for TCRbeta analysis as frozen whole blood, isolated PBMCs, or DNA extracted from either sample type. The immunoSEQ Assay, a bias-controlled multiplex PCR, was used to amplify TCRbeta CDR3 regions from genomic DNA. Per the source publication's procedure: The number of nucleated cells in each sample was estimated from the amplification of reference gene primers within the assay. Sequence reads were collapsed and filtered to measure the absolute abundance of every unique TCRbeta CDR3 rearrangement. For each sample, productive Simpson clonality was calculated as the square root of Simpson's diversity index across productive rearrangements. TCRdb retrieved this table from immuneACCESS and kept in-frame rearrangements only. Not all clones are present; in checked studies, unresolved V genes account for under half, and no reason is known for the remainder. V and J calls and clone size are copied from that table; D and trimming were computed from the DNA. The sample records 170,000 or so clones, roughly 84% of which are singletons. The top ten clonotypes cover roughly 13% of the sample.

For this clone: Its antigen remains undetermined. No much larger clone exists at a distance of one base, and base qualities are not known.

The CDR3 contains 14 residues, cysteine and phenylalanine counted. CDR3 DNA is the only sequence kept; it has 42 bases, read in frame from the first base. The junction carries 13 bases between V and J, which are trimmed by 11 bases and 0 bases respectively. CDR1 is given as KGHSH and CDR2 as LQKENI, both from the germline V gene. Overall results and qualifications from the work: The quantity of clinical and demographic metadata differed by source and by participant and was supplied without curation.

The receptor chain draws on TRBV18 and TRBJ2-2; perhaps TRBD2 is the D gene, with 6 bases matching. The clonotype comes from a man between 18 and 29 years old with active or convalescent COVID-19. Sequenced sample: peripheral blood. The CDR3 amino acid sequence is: CAASGLANTGELFF. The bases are TGTGCCGCTTCGGGACTCGCGAACACCGGGGAGCTGTTTTTT.